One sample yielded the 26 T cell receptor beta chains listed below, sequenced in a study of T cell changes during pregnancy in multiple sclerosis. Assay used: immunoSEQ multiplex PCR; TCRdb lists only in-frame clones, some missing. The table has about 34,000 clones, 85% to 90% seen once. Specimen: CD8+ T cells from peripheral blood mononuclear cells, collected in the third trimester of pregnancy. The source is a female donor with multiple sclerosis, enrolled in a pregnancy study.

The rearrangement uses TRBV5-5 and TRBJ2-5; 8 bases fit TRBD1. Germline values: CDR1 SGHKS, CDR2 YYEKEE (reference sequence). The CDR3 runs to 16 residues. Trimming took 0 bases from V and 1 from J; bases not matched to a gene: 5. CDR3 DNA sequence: TGTGCCAGCAGCTTGGAGGGCGGGACAGGCCAAGAGACCCAGTACTTC. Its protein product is CASSLEGGTGQETQYF.

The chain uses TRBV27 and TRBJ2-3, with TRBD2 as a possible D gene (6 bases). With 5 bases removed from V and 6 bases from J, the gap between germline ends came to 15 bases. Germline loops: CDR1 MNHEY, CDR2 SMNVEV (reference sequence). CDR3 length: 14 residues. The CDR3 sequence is CASSPSGSRDTQYF. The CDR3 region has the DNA TGTGCCAGCAGTCCGAGCGGGTCGAGGGATACGCAGTATTTT.

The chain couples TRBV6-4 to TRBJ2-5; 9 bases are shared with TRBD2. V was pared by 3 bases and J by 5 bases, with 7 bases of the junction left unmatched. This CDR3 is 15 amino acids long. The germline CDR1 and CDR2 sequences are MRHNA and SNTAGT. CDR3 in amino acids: CASSEQAGGRETQYF. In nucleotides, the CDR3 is TGTGCCAGCAGTGAGCAAGCGGGGGGCCGTGAGACCCAGTACTTC.

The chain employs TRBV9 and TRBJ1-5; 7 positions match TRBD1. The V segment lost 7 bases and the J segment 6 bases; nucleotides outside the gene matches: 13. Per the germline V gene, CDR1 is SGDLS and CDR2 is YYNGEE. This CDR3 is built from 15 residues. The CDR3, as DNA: TGTGCCAGCGCCCCCTGGGACAGCCGGGCTCAGCCCCAGCATTTT. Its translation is CASAPWDSRAQPQHF.

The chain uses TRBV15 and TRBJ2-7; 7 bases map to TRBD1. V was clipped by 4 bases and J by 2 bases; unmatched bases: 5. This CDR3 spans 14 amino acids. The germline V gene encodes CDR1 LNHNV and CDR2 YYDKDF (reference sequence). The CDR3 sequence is CATSMDRRPYEQYF. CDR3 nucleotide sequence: TGTGCCACCAGCATGGACAGGCGACCCTACGAGCAGTACTTC.

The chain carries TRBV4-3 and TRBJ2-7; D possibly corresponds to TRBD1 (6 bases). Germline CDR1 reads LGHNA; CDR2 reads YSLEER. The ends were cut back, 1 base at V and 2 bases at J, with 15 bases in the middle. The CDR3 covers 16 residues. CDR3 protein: CASSQALQGEPYEQYF. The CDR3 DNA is TGCGCCAGCAGCCAAGCTTTACAGGGAGAGCCCTACGAGCAGTACTTC.

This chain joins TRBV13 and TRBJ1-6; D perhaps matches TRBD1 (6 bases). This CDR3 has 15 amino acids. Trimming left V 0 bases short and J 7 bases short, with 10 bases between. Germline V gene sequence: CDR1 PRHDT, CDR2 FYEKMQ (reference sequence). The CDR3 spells CASSLGGARNSPLHF. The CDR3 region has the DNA TGTGCCAGCAGCTTAGGGGGGGCCCGAAATTCACCCCTCCACTTT.

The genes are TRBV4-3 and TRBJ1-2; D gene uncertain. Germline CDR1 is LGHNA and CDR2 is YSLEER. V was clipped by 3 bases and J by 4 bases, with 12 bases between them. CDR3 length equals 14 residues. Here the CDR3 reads CASSQDHSGYGYTF. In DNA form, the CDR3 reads TGCGCCAGCAGCCAGGACCACAGCGGCTATGGCTACACCTTC.

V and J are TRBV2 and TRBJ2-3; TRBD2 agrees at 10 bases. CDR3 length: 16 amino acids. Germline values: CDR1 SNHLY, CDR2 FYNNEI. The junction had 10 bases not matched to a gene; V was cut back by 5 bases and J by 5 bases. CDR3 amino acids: CASSSAGTSVEDTQYF. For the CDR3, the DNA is TGTGCCAGCAGTTCCGCCGGGACTAGCGTGGAAGATACGCAGTATTTT.

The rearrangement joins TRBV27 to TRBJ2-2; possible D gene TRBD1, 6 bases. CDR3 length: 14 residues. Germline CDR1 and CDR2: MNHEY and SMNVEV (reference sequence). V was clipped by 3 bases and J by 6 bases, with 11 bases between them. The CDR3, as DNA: TGTGCCAGCAGTTTTACAGGGTTGGCCGGGGAGCTGTTTTTT. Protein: CASSFTGLAGELFF.

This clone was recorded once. The DNA for the CDR3 is TGCGCCAGCAGCCAAGATAGGGGACTCTGGAATGAGCAGTTCTTC. Translating gives CASSQDRGLWNEQFF. The chain has TRBV4-3 and TRBJ2-1; a possible D gene is TRBD2 (6 bases). There are 15 residues in the CDR3. Trimming removed 0 bases from V and 7 bases from J, with 13 bases in between. Germline assignment: CDR1 LGHNA and CDR2 YSLEER.

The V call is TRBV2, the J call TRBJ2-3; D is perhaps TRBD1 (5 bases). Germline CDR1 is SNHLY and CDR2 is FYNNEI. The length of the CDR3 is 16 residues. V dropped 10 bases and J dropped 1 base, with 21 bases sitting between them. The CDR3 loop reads CATLGQPSIGTDTQYF. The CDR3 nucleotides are TGTGCCACCCTCGGACAACCCTCGATCGGCACAGATACGCAGTATTTT.

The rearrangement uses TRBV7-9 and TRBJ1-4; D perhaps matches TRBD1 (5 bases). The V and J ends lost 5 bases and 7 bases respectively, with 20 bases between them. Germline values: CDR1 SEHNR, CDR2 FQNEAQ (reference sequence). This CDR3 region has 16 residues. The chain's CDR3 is CASSKTPGGVGEKLFF. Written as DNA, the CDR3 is TGTGCCAGCAGCAAGACCCCGGGGGGAGTAGGTGAAAAACTGTTTTTT.

The CDR3 protein is CSARGEDEQYF. The CDR3 nucleotides are TGCAGTGCTAGAGGGGAGGACGAGCAGTACTTC. V gene TRBV20-1 combines with J gene TRBJ2-7; the D gene is possibly TRBD2 (6 bases). The V gene lost 1 base and the J gene lost 5 bases, with 6 bases spanning the gap. The CDR3 runs to 11 residues. Germline lookup yields CDR1 DFQATT and CDR2 SNEGSKA (reference sequence).

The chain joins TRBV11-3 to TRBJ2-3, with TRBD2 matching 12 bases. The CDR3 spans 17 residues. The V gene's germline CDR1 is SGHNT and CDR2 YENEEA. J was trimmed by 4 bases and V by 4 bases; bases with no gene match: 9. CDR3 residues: CASSSRETSGGADTQYF. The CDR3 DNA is TGTGCCAGCAGCTCCCGAGAGACTAGCGGGGGCGCAGATACGCAGTATTTT.

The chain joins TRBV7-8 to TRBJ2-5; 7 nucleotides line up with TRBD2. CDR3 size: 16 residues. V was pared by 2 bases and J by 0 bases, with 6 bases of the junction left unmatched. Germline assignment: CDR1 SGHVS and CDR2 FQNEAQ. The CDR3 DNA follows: TGTGCCAGCAGCTTAATCGGGGGGACGTACCAAGAGACCCAGTACTTC. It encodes CASSLIGGTYQETQYF.

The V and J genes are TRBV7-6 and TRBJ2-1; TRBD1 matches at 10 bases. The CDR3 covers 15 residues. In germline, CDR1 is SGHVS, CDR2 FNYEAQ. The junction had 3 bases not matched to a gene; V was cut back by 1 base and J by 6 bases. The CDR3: CASSLGQGAFNEQFF. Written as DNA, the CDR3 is TGTGCCAGCAGCTTAGGACAGGGGGCCTTCAATGAGCAGTTCTTC.

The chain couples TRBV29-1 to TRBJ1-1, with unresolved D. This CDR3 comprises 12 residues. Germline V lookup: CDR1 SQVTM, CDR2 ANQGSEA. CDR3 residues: CRGGSSNTEAFF. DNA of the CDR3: TGCAGGGGAGGTTCCTCGAACACTGAAGCTTTCTTT.

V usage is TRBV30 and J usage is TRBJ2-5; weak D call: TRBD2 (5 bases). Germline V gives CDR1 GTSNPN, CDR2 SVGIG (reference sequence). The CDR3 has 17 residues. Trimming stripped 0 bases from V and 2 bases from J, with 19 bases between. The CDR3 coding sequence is TGTGCCTGGAGTGTACCCCCCGATAGAGCGGCTCAAGAGACCCAGTACTTC. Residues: CAWSVPPDRAAQETQYF.

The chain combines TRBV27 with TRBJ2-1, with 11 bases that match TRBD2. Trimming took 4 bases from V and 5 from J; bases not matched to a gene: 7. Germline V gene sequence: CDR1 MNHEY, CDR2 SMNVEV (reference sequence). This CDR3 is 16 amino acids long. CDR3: CASSSVGLADNNEQFF. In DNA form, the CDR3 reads TGTGCCAGCAGTTCCGTGGGACTAGCGGATAACAATGAGCAGTTCTTC.

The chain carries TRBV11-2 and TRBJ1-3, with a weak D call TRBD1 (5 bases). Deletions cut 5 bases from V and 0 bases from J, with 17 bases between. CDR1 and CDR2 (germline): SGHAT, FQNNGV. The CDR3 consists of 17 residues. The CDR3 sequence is CASSPRPGLGSGNTIYF. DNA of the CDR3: TGTGCCAGCAGCCCCAGACCGGGACTAGGCTCTGGAAACACCATATATTTT.

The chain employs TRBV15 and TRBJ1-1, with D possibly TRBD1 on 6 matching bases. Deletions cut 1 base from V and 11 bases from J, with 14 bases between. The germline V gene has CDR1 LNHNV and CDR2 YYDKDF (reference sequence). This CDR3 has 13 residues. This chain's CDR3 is CATSRGRDNEAFF. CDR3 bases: TGTGCCACCAGCAGAGGTCGGGACAACGAGGCTTTCTTT.

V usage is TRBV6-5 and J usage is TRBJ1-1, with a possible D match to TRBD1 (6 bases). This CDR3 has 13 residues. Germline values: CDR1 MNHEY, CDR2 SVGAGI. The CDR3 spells CASGGDKGTEAFF. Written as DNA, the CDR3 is TGTGCATCCGGGGGGGACAAGGGGACTGAAGCTTTCTTT.

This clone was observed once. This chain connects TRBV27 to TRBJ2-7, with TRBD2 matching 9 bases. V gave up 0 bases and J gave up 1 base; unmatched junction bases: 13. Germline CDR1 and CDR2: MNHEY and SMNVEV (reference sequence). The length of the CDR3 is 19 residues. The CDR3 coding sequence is TGTGCCAGCAGTTTATCCTTCCATTATAGCGGGGGCCTTTCCTACGAGCAGTACTTC. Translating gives CASSLSFHYSGGLSYEQYF.

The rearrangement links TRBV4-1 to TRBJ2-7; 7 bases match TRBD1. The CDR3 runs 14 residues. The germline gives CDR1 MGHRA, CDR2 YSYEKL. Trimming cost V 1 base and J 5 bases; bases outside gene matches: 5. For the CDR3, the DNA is TGCGCCAGCAGCCAAGTATGGGACAGAGACGAGCAGTACTTC. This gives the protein CASSQVWDRDEQYF.

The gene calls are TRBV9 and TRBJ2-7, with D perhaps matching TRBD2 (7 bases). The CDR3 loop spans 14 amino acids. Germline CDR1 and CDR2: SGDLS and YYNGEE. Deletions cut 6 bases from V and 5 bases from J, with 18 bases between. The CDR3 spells CASTRGGASHEQYF. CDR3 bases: TGTGCCAGCACCCGAGGGGGGGCATCCCACGAGCAGTACTTC.